This T cell receptor (beta chain) was captured by sequencing in a study of tumor-infiltrating lymphocytes in oesophageal squamous cell carcinoma. This clonotype appeared a few times. It may be a read error: a sequence one base away is much more abundant. Using its own MiXCR run on the PCR reads, TCRdb lists one record per CDR3 protein. This table holds about 2,800 distinct CDR3 sequences, 15% found once. The CDR3 extends over 19 amino acids. CDR1 MGHDK and CDR2 SYGVNS come from the germline V gene. V shed 5 bases and J 14 bases; nucleotides not matched to a gene: 22. Sequencing was performed on esophageal tumor tissue. The rearrangement links TRBV25-1 to TRBJ2-3, with 16 bases aligning to TRBD2. This sequence was found in a male donor with esophageal squamous cell carcinoma. CDR3 amino acids: CASSTTGTSGGANTGELYF. The DNA for the CDR3 is TGTGCCAGCAGTACAACCGGGACTAGCGGGGGGGCGAACACCGGGGAGCTGTATTTT.